Below are 20 T cell receptor beta chains sequenced from a single sample in a study of blood T cell repertoires in COVID-19. Generated by immunoSEQ multiplex PCR, the TCRdb table keeps only in-frame clones and is missing some. The data contain roughly 8,000 clones, 86% of them seen just once; the ten biggest clones take up roughly 16%. Sequenced material: peripheral blood. The receptors come from a woman in her fifties or sixties with active COVID-19.

This rearrangement joins TRBV29-1 to TRBJ1-5; 8 bases agree with TRBD1. V trimming: 6 bases; J trimming: 4 bases; junction bases outside the gene matches: 8. CDR1 and CDR2 (germline): SQVTM, ANQGSEA. This CDR3 has 14 residues. Here the CDR3 DNA reads TGCAGCGTCCCCGGGACAGGAAGAAATCAGCCCCAGCATTTT. Translation: CSVPGTGRNQPQHF.

The J gene is TRBJ1-6, the V gene TRBV27; TRBD1 is a possible D gene (6 bases). Germline CDR1 MNHEY, CDR2 SMNVEV (reference sequence). Trimming removed 0 bases from V and 0 bases from J, with 9 bases in between. This CDR3 has 17 amino acids. The CDR3 region is CASSLSRGFSYNSPLHF. The CDR3 coding sequence is TGTGCCAGCAGTTTATCCAGGGGTTTCTCCTATAATTCACCCCTCCACTTT.

The chain employs TRBV11-2 and TRBJ1-2; D might be TRBD1 (6 bases). Germline assignment: CDR1 SGHAT and CDR2 FQNNGV. CDR3 size: 13 residues. V was shortened by 10 bases and J by 4 bases, with 16 bases between the two germline ends. This CDR3 reads CATSGDRSYGYTF. The CDR3, as DNA: TGTGCCACATCAGGGGACCGTTCCTATGGCTACACCTTC.

The chain joins TRBV27 to TRBJ1-6; the D gene is possibly TRBD1 (6 bases). Deletions cut 1 base from V and 14 bases from J, with 21 bases between. The CDR3 is 16 amino acids. Germline lookup yields CDR1 MNHEY and CDR2 SMNVEV (reference sequence). The CDR3 is CASSLYGPGPKGALHF. DNA of the CDR3: TGTGCCAGCAGTTTATATGGGCCCGGGCCAAAGGGGGCCCTCCACTTT.

The rearrangement links TRBV13 to TRBJ1-2, with 7 bases aligning to TRBD1. Germline-derived CDR1 and CDR2 are PRHDT and FYEKMQ (reference sequence). The junction had 6 bases not matched to a gene; V was cut back by 4 bases and J by 4 bases. The CDR3 totals 14 residues. CDR3 DNA: TGTGCCAGCAGCTCTACAGGGGATGGCTATGGCTACACCTTC. Its protein is CASSSTGDGYGYTF. The variable domain in full, completed from reference TRBV13 and TRBJ1-2, reads AAGVIQSPRHLIKEKRETATLKCYPIPRHDTVYWYQQGPGQDPQFLISFYEKMQSDKGSIPDRFSAQQFSDYHSELNMSSLELGDSALYFCASSSTGDGYGYTFGSGTRLTVV.

The chain carries TRBV5-6 and TRBJ1-2; D not resolved. Deletions cut 4 bases from V and 0 bases from J, with 10 bases between. Germline assignment: CDR1 SGHDT and CDR2 YYEEEE. The CDR3 consists of 14 residues. This CDR3 reads CASSPPGANYGYTF. CDR3 DNA: TGTGCCAGCAGCCCCCCTGGAGCTAACTATGGCTACACCTTC.

The rearrangement links TRBV11-1 to TRBJ2-7; possibly TRBD1 for D (6 bases). The CDR3 is 13 residues long. Trimming left V 4 bases short and J 5 bases short, with 12 bases between. In germline, CDR1 is SGHAT, CDR2 FQDESV (reference sequence). The CDR3 sequence: CASSYYRAHEQYF. CDR3 nucleotide sequence: TGTGCCAGCAGCTACTACAGGGCCCACGAGCAGTACTTC. Filled out from reference TRBV11-1 and TRBJ2-7, the complete variable domain reads EAEVAQSPRYKITEKSQAVAFWCDPISGHATLYWYRQILGQGPELLVQFQDESVVDDSQLPKDRFSAERLKGVDSTLKIQPAELGDSAMYLCASSYYRAHEQYFGPGTRLTVT.

The chain has TRBV6-2 or TRBV6-3 and TRBJ2-7, with TRBD2 identical over 10 bases. V shed 7 bases, J shed 0 bases, and the junction held 12 bases outside the gene matches. CDR3 size: 17 residues. Germline CDR1 and CDR2: MNHEY and SVGEGT. The CDR3, as DNA: TGTGCCAGCACCCCCGGTGGGCTAGCGGGGGCCTCCTACGAGCAGTACTTC. Its protein product is CASTPGGLAGASYEQYF.

V gene TRBV18 combines with J gene TRBJ1-5; no reliable D call. Trimming removed 5 bases from V and 0 bases from J, with 11 bases in between. CDR3 length: 15 amino acids. Germline CDR1 and CDR2: KGHSH and LQKENI. The CDR3 spells CASSAWADSNQPQHF. CDR3 DNA sequence: TGTGCCAGCTCAGCCTGGGCAGATAGCAATCAGCCCCAGCATTTT. Variable domain in full (rest from reference TRBV18 and TRBJ1-5): NAGVMQNPRHLVRRRGQEARLRCSPMKGHSHVYWYRQLPEEGLKFMVYLQKENIIDESGMPKERFSAEFPKEGPSILRIQQVVRGDSAAYFCASSAWADSNQPQHFGDGTRLSIL.

The rearrangement uses TRBV28 and TRBJ2-5; 13 positions agree with TRBD2. CDR3 length equals 15 residues. Germline values: CDR1 MDHEN, CDR2 SYDVKM. Trimming cost V 5 bases and J 5 bases; bases outside gene matches: 5. The CDR3 region has the DNA TGTGCCAGCAGTATCCGACTAGCGGGGGGTGAGACCCAGTACTTC. The encoded protein is CASSIRLAGGETQYF.

The chain employs TRBV7-9 and TRBJ1-5; the match to TRBD1 covers 9 bases. Germline CDR1 and CDR2: SEHNR and FQNEAQ (reference sequence). There are 16 residues in the CDR3. V shed 3 bases and J 5 bases; nucleotides not matched to a gene: 8. The CDR3 loop reads CASSFAGQGWDQPQHF. The CDR3 DNA follows: TGTGCCAGCAGCTTCGCGGGACAGGGATGGGATCAGCCCCAGCATTTT.

This chain uses TRBV5-4 with TRBJ2-3; 9 bases align to TRBD2. Germline CDR1 SGHNT, CDR2 YYREEE (reference sequence). V lost 2 bases to trimming and J lost 10 bases; unmatched junction nucleotides: 14. This CDR3 has 16 residues. CDR3 bases: TGTGCCAGCAGCTTAATTAGCGGGGGCCCCGGTCGTTCGCAGTATTTT. Its protein product is CASSLISGGPGRSQYF.

The chain has TRBV19 and TRBJ2-7; the match to TRBD2 covers 7 bases. The CDR3 loop spans 14 amino acids. The V gene end was trimmed by 3 bases and the J gene end by 6 bases; junction bases not matched to a gene: 8. In germline, CDR1 is LNHDA, CDR2 SQIVND (reference sequence). The CDR3 region has the DNA TGTGCCAGTAGTATTGGGCGGGTAGCGGGCGAGCAGTACTTC. Residues: CASSIGRVAGEQYF.

This chain joins TRBV27 and TRBJ2-7; D might be TRBD2 (5 bases). V was pared by 6 bases and J by 0 bases, with 6 bases between. The CDR3 is made up of 12 amino acids. CDR1 and CDR2 (germline): MNHEY, SMNVEV (reference sequence). The CDR3 here is CASSRGSYEQYF. The CDR3 DNA follows: TGTGCCAGCAGCCGGGGCTCCTACGAGCAGTACTTC.

The chain joins TRBV28 to TRBJ2-3; 8 bases fit TRBD2. The CDR3 sequence is 16 residues long. Germline V lookup: CDR1 MDHEN, CDR2 SYDVKM. The trim removed 6 bases at V and 2 bases at J, leaving 10 bases unmatched. CDR3 nucleotide sequence: TGTGCCAGCAGGACGCGGGGGGCGGCACACACAGATACGCAGTATTTT. It codes for CASRTRGAAHTDTQYF.

This clone was observed a single time. This rearrangement joins TRBV6-5 to TRBJ2-5; 7 bases agree with TRBD2. Trimming removed 6 bases from V and 1 base from J; junction bases left unmatched: 2. CDR3 length: 13 residues. Germline values: CDR1 MNHEY, CDR2 SVGAGI. The CDR3 reads CASRLAPQETQYF. The CDR3 DNA reads as TGTGCCAGCAGACTAGCGCCCCAAGAGACCCAGTACTTC.

The V and J genes are TRBV27 and TRBJ2-2; a weak D match, TRBD1 (5 bases). The CDR3 sequence is 14 residues long. Per the germline V gene, CDR1 is MNHEY and CDR2 is SMNVEV (reference sequence). The ends were cut back, 10 bases at V and 5 bases at J, with 17 bases in the middle. This chain's CDR3 is CATTRAGKTGELFF. The CDR3 nucleotides are TGTGCCACCACCCGGGCAGGGAAAACCGGGGAGCTGTTTTTT.

The chain has TRBV6-5 and TRBJ1-1; TRBD1 matches 8 bases. The junction had 8 bases not matched to a gene; V was cut back by 7 bases and J by 4 bases. Germline loops: CDR1 MNHEY, CDR2 SVGAGI. The CDR3 consists of 14 residues. CDR3 sequence reads: CASNLDRVRTEAFF. CDR3 DNA sequence: TGTGCCAGCAACCTGGACAGGGTTCGCACTGAAGCTTTCTTT.

V and J are TRBV7-9 and TRBJ1-1; D not certain. The ends were cut back, 3 bases at V and 6 bases at J, with 8 bases in the middle. CDR1 and CDR2 (germline): SEHNR, FQNEAQ (reference sequence). The CDR3 runs to 12 residues. In DNA, the CDR3 is TGTGCCAGCAGCTTGGAAAGCGCTGAAGCTTTCTTT. It specifies CASSLESAEAFF.

The chain is built from TRBV4-3 and TRBJ1-2, with 7 positions matching TRBD1. The CDR3 loop spans 14 amino acids. J lost 6 bases, V lost 4 bases, and 8 bases had no gene match. Germline V gene lookup returns CDR1 LGHNA and CDR2 YSLEER. This chain's CDR3 is CASSPTGASDGYTF. As DNA, the CDR3 is TGCGCCAGCAGCCCCACAGGGGCCTCGGATGGCTACACCTTC.